This TCR beta chain was captured by sequencing in a study of CD8+CD57+ T cells in acquired aplastic anemia. Study-wide results and limits: Significance was not reached for CD8+ Simpson's diversity between patients and controls.

This clonotype was seen repeatedly, ten times or more. The antigen remains unidentified. Patients chosen for sequencing had CD8+CD57+ cells that had expanded, as shown by flow cytometry. Everyone among the patients had severe acquired aplastic anemia. Patients had undergone no therapy by the time their blood was sampled. CDR3 and TCR beta VDJ profiling relied on genomic DNA as the template. TCRdb called the reads again in MiXCR, with one record for every CDR3 protein. This sample has 50,000 or so distinct CDR3 sequences; around 50% occur once, and the top ten carry roughly 15%. The source is a human donor with aplastic anemia. Sequencing was carried out using sorted CD4+, CD8+, or CD8+CD57+ T cells (not recorded which) from PBMCs.

CDR3 protein: CASSLMTRALQRAQYF. CDR3 nucleotide sequence: TGTGCCAGCAGCCTTATGACCCGGGCCCTTCAACGGGCCCAGTACTTC. The gene calls are TRBV7-8 and TRBJ2-5; no firm D call. Germline V lookup: CDR1 SGHVS, CDR2 FQNEAQ. This CDR3 is built from 16 residues. Trimming removed 5 bases at V and 9 bases at J, with 25 bases between. Variable domain in full (rest from reference TRBV7-8 and TRBJ2-5): GAGVSQSPRYKVAKRGQDVALRCDPISGHVSLFWYQQALGQGPEFLTYFQNEAQLDKSGLPSDRFFAERPEGSVSTLKIQRTQQEDSAVYLCASSLMTRALQRAQYFGPGTRLLVL.